The subject of this entry is one T cell receptor beta chain. Its specificity is not known. The data derive from a study of cytomegalovirus exposure and HLA in healthy donors. About the research overall: Counted in an early data release were tens of millions of unique TCRs from HLA-typed donors. Findings and caveats of the study: Later analysis indicated greater clonal expansion among HLA-associated TCR beta chains than among equally common other chains. Cytomegalovirus association was assigned to about 150 TCR beta chains. Roughly uniform depth of sequencing across donors was assumed in presence/absence analyses.

This CDR3 spans 16 amino acids. CDR1 is SGHVS, CDR2 FNYEAQ, per germline. Trimming cost V 5 bases and J 5 bases, with 22 bases left between them. The PCR was carried out with 60 Vbeta primers and 13 Jbeta primers. Measured with immunoSEQ multiplex PCR; TCRdb has only the in-frame clones, and not every one. The repertoire has about 270,000 clones, about nine tenths of them found once; the top ten carry roughly 4%. Sequenced material: PBMCs. This TCR was sampled from a man aged 35 to 55 in good health and CMV-seropositive. The rearrangement uses TRBV7-6 and TRBJ2-7; a weak D match, TRBD2 (7 bases). The CDR3 reads CASSQASSRGADEQYF. The CDR3, as DNA: TGTGCCAGCAGCCAAGCTAGTAGTCGGGGGGCGGACGAGCAGTACTTC.